Below are 17 T cell receptor beta chains sequenced from a single sample in a study of shared clonotypes between healthy human individuals. Sequencing used immunoSEQ multiplex PCR; TCRdb keeps in-frame clones, though not all of them. The repertoire holds 2 million to 2.5 million clones, with approximately 94% as singletons. Sequencing input: naive CD4+ T cells sorted from blood. The sample's subset: CD45RA+ positively selected. The source of these receptors is a man between 18 and 35 years old in good health.

DNA of the CDR3: TGTGCCAGCAGTAGAGGGACAGGGGGCCTCTCTGAAGCTTTCTTT. This sequence encodes CASSRGTGGLSEAFF. The rearrangement joins TRBV28 to TRBJ1-1; 12 nucleotides agree with TRBD1. CDR3 size: 15 residues. The V segment lost 5 bases and the J segment 6 bases; nucleotides outside the gene matches: 7. Germline CDR1 is MDHEN and CDR2 is SYDVKM.

V gene TRBV7-8 combines with J gene TRBJ1-2; D perhaps matches TRBD1 (6 bases). CDR1 is SGHVS and CDR2 is FQNEAQ in the germline V gene. This CDR3 has 15 amino acids. The germline V and J ends were trimmed by 3 bases and 4 bases, with 15 bases remaining between them. The chain's CDR3 is CASSFALQGIYGYTF. The CDR3 DNA reads TGTGCCAGCAGCTTCGCTCTCCAGGGGATCTATGGCTACACCTTC.

This chain uses TRBV10-3 with TRBJ2-1; D is undetermined. Germline V gene sequence: CDR1 ENHRY, CDR2 SYGVKD. V gave up 8 bases and J gave up 5 bases, with 7 bases separating them. CDR3 length: 11 residues. The CDR3 loop is CAIRGHNEQFF. In DNA form, the CDR3 reads TGTGCCATCCGCGGTCACAATGAGCAGTTCTTC.

The chain combines TRBV9 with TRBJ2-1; 14 bases are a match to TRBD2. The CDR3 runs to 15 residues. V lost 5 bases and J lost 6; bases outside the gene matches: 4. Germline V gene lookup returns CDR1 SGDLS and CDR2 YYNGEE. The CDR3 region is CASRAGTSGSNEQFF. Written as DNA, the CDR3 is TGTGCCAGCAGGGCTGGGACTAGCGGGAGCAATGAGCAGTTCTTC.

This chain joins TRBV7-2 and TRBJ1-6, with no clear D. V lost 1 base and J lost 2, with 9 bases in between. The CDR3 extends over 16 amino acids. CDR1 and CDR2 (germline): SGHTA, FQGNSA. Here the CDR3 DNA reads TGTGCCAGCAGCTTAGGCCGGAGAACCTATAATTCACCCCTCCACTTT. Residues: CASSLGRRTYNSPLHF.

This clone was picked up one time. V and J are TRBV25-1 and TRBJ2-5, with 9 bases aligning to TRBD1. CDR1 is MGHDK and CDR2 is SYGVNS in the germline V gene. After removal of 2 bases from V and 5 bases from J, the junction contained 6 bases not matched to a gene. The CDR3 extends over 15 amino acids. The chain's CDR3 is CASSEVQGARETQYF. Written as DNA, the CDR3 is TGTGCCAGCAGTGAAGTACAGGGGGCTCGGGAGACCCAGTACTTC.

J is TRBJ2-7 and V is TRBV7-2, with TRBD1 identical over 10 bases. In germline, CDR1 is SGHTA, CDR2 FQGNSA. J lost 3 bases, V lost 4 bases, and 6 bases had no gene match. The CDR3 length is 15 residues. The CDR3 reads CASSYRTGGDYEQYF. CDR3 nucleotides: TGTGCCAGCAGCTACAGGACAGGGGGGGACTACGAGCAGTACTTC.

In DNA form, the CDR3 reads TGTGCCAGCAGTGAAGCTAGCGGGGGGAATACGCAGTATTTT. Translation: CASSEASGGNTQYF. This chain connects TRBV6-1 to TRBJ2-3, with 10 bases aligning to TRBD2. V gave up 0 bases and J gave up 7 bases; unmatched junction bases: 1. CDR1 MNHNS and CDR2 SASEGT come from the germline V gene. CDR3 length: 14 residues.

The chain is built from TRBV30 and TRBJ2-3; 7 bases are a match to TRBD2. V shed 3 bases, J shed 5 bases, and the junction held 11 bases outside the gene matches. This CDR3 has 15 amino acids. Germline values: CDR1 GTSNPN, CDR2 SVGIG (reference sequence). This CDR3 is CAWRPSGAWGDTQYF. As DNA, the CDR3 is TGTGCCTGGAGACCGAGCGGGGCCTGGGGAGATACGCAGTATTTT.

This chain links TRBV28 with TRBJ2-3; TRBD2 matches 9 bases. Unmatched junction bases numbered 12, after V lost 7 bases and J lost 4 bases. Germline CDR1 reads MDHEN; CDR2 reads SYDVKM. The CDR3 consists of 16 residues. This CDR3 reads CASNAPGGGAADTQYF. CDR3 in DNA: TGTGCCAGCAACGCCCCGGGCGGGGGGGCGGCAGATACGCAGTATTTT.

The chain uses TRBV6-6 and TRBJ1-2; no reliable D call. The CDR3 is made up of 13 amino acids. Germline V gives CDR1 MNHNY, CDR2 SVGAGI (reference sequence). Trimming took off 8 bases at V and 3 bases at J, with 13 bases between the two ends. The CDR3 DNA follows: TGTGCCAGCCGGACGGTGGTAGACTATGGCTACACCTTC. Its protein product is CASRTVVDYGYTF.

The chain links TRBV2 to TRBJ1-6; 8 nucleotides match TRBD1. The junction had 3 bases not matched to a gene; V was cut back by 2 bases and J by 0 bases. Per the germline V gene, CDR1 is SNHLY and CDR2 is FYNNEI. The CDR3 runs 17 residues. CDR3 sequence reads: CASSERQGSSYNSPLHF. The CDR3, as DNA: TGTGCCAGCAGTGAAAGACAGGGGAGCTCCTATAATTCACCCCTCCACTTT.

Remarks on this clone: The sample carries other DNA sequences with the same CDR3. V is TRBV28 and J is TRBJ2-7, with 8 bases matching TRBD1. In germline, CDR1 is MDHEN, CDR2 SYDVKM. This CDR3 is built from 12 residues. Trimming took 3 bases from V and 7 from J; bases not matched to a gene: 2. In DNA, the CDR3 is TGTGCCAGCAGTTTGACAGGGGATGAGCAGTACTTC. Encoded protein: CASSLTGDEQYF.

V gene TRBV9 combines with J gene TRBJ2-2; the D gene is possibly TRBD2 (5 bases). The germline CDR1 and CDR2 sequences are SGDLS and YYNGEE. Trimming removed 4 bases from V and 8 bases from J, with 18 bases in between. CDR3 length: 15 amino acids. CDR3 protein: CASSSRQARGGELFF. For the CDR3, the DNA is TGTGCCAGCAGCTCCCGGCAGGCACGGGGAGGGGAGCTGTTTTTT.

This chain connects TRBV7-4 to TRBJ2-1, with 10 bases matching TRBD2. The CDR3 sequence is 15 residues long. Germline values: CDR1 SGHVT, CDR2 SQSDAQ. V was pared by 1 base and J by 5 bases, with 2 bases of the junction left unmatched. Here the CDR3 DNA reads TGTGCCAGCAGCTTAGAACTAGCGGGGAACAATGAGCAGTTCTTC. Translated, it gives CASSLELAGNNEQFF.

This chain uses TRBV28 with TRBJ2-7; unclear D gene. In germline, CDR1 is MDHEN, CDR2 SYDVKM. The CDR3 runs 13 residues. V was cut by 2 bases and J by 3 bases, with 8 bases left in between. CDR3 sequence: CASSLAGFYEQYF. Here the CDR3 DNA reads TGTGCCAGCAGTTTAGCAGGTTTCTACGAGCAGTACTTC.

The CDR3 bases are TGTGCCAGCAGCCGCGGACACTTTAGCAATCAGCCCCAGCATTTT. It translates to CASSRGHFSNQPQHF. The genes are TRBV28 and TRBJ1-5; D might be TRBD1 (5 bases). CDR1 and CDR2 from the germline V gene are MDHEN and SYDVKM. The V end was cut by 6 bases, the J end by 0 bases, with 12 bases between. This CDR3 is 15 amino acids long.